The 30 T cell receptor beta chains below all came from one sample that was sequenced in a study of T-cell reconstitution after alpha-beta-depleted transplantation in children. The library targeted TCRbeta and was prepared with unique molecular identifiers. Via MiXCR, TCRdb re-called the PCR reads, giving one row per CDR3 protein. The sample carries around 360,000 distinct CDR3 sequences, 10% recorded once. The sample here was PBMCs from the stem cell graft donor, taken from the stem cell graft. The receptors come from a human donor who donated a stem cell graft to a child with acute lymphoblastic leukemia.

This clonotype was counted many times. The J gene is TRBJ2-7, the V gene TRBV10-3; a possible D gene is TRBD1 (5 bases). The CDR3 is made up of 15 amino acids. V shed 10 bases and J shed 9 bases, with 28 bases lying between them. Germline CDR1 is ENHRY and CDR2 is SYGVKD. The CDR3 DNA follows: TGTGCCACCCGAATAACGCACAGGATAGTAATGAGGCAGTACTTC. Amino acid sequence: CATRITHRIVMRQYF.

This clonotype was seen only a few times. This chain links TRBV6-1 with TRBJ2-5; D is uncertain. Germline V gene data show CDR1 as MNHNS and CDR2 as SASEGT. V lost 6 bases to trimming and J lost 1 base, with 18 bases between them. The CDR3 covers 16 residues. CDR3 DNA sequence: TGTGCCAGCAGCCCACCCGTAGGTCGGAGCCAAGAGACCCAGTACTTC. Protein: CASSPPVGRSQETQYF.

V and J are TRBV3-1 and TRBJ2-6; unclear D gene. V lost 1 base and J lost 1, with 8 bases in between. This CDR3 has 16 amino acids. Germline lookup yields CDR1 LGHDT and CDR2 YNNKEL (reference sequence). The CDR3 DNA follows: TGTGCCAGCAGCCAAGCATCAGGTTCTGGGGCCAACGTCCTGACTTTC. Translation: CASSQASGSGANVLTF.

There are many counts of this clonotype. This rearrangement joins TRBV4-2 to TRBJ1-5; 8 nucleotides line up with TRBD1. Germline V gene lookup returns CDR1 LGHNA and CDR2 YNFKEQ. Trimming at V came to 0 bases and at J to 7 bases, leaving 8 bases not matched to a gene. The CDR3 is 16 amino acids. In nucleotides, the CDR3 is TGTGCCAGCAGCCAAGATCCGGGACAGGCGGGGCAGCCCCAGCATTTT. This translates into CASSQDPGQAGQPQHF.

The table lists this clonotype with a few counts. The chain uses TRBV7-2 and TRBJ1-1, with D maybe TRBD1 (6 bases). This CDR3 is built from 15 residues. The V end was cut by 0 bases, the J end by 4 bases, with 12 bases between. The germline V gene encodes CDR1 SGHTA and CDR2 FQGNSA. DNA of the CDR3: TGTGCCAGCAGCTTAGCTTCCAGGGGAATCACTGAAGCTTTCTTT. This gives the protein CASSLASRGITEAFF.

The rearrangement uses TRBV10-3 and TRBJ2-7; TRBD2 aligns across 13 bases. The V segment lost 10 bases and the J segment 0 bases; nucleotides outside the gene matches: 3. In germline, CDR1 is ENHRY, CDR2 SYGVKD. This CDR3 comprises 14 residues. This chain's CDR3 is CATGLAGYSYEQYF. The CDR3 nucleotides read TGTGCCACGGGACTAGCGGGATACTCCTACGAGCAGTACTTC.

The sample holds a few counts of this clonotype. The chain combines TRBV12-3 or TRBV12-4 with TRBJ1-3; TRBD1 is a possible D gene (5 bases). V lost 5 bases to trimming and J lost 0 bases, with 8 bases between them. The CDR3 loop spans 14 amino acids. CDR3 protein: CASSAQGSGNTIYF. CDR3 DNA sequence: TGTGCCAGCAGTGCCCAGGGCTCTGGAAACACCATATATTTT.

As DNA, the CDR3 is TGTGCCAGCAGCTTAAAGCCCTCCCCCCACAGGGACACATACAATGAGCAGTTCTTC. This translates into CASSLKPSPHRDTYNEQFF. The genes are TRBV7-3 and TRBJ2-1; D is perhaps TRBD1 (6 bases). This CDR3 spans 19 amino acids. The ends were cut back, 1 base at V and 4 bases at J, with 23 bases in the middle. Germline V gene sequence: CDR1 SGHTA, CDR2 FQGTGA.

This clonotype was observed a few times. The DNA for the CDR3 is TGTGCCAGCAGCGGGTCGGAATACGAGCAGTACTTC. Its protein is CASSGSEYEQYF. The chain employs TRBV7-9 and TRBJ2-7; D is unclear. Trimming removed 5 bases from V and 4 bases from J, with 9 bases in between. Germline CDR1 and CDR2: SEHNR and FQNEAQ (reference sequence). The CDR3 extends over 12 amino acids. Variable domain in full (rest from reference TRBV7-9 and TRBJ2-7): DTGVSQNPRHKITKRGQNVTFRCDPISEHNRLYWYRQTLGQGPEFLTYFQNEAQLEKSRLLSDRFSAERPKGSFSTLEIQRTEQGDSAMYLCASSGSEYEQYFGPGTRLTVT.

This clonotype was observed many times. This sequence joins TRBV12-3 or TRBV12-4 and TRBJ2-7; possible D gene TRBD2, 6 bases. The CDR3 length is 14 residues. Trimming removed 7 bases at V and 1 base at J, with 14 bases between. Written as DNA, the CDR3 is TGTGCCAGCAAACCCTCGGGGGAGTCCTACGAGCAGTACTTC. This encodes CASKPSGESYEQYF.

This clonotype was found many times. This chain uses TRBV20-1 with TRBJ1-6; TRBD1 aligns across 7 bases. The CDR3 totals 13 residues. V lost 5 bases and J lost 9; bases outside the gene matches: 7. Germline CDR1 reads DFQATT; CDR2 reads SNEGSKA (reference sequence). CDR3 sequence (DNA): TGCAGTGCTGTGGGGACAGCTATTTCACCCCTCCACTTT. It translates to CSAVGTAISPLHF.

The chain employs TRBV11-3 and TRBJ2-5; 7 positions agree with TRBD1. Germline V lookup: CDR1 SGHNT, CDR2 YENEEA. V was clipped by 1 base and J by 7 bases; unmatched bases: 6. This CDR3 is built from 14 residues. CDR3 in amino acids: CASSLGTGVTTQYF. The CDR3 nucleotides read TGTGCCAGCAGCTTAGGTACAGGGGTGACGACCCAGTACTTC.

V usage is TRBV28 and J usage is TRBJ2-5; 9 nucleotides match TRBD1. The V gene's germline CDR1 is MDHEN and CDR2 SYDVKM. The trim removed 6 bases at V and 5 bases at J, leaving 4 bases unmatched. This CDR3 contains 13 residues. The CDR3 sequence: CASRDRGAETQYF. As DNA, the CDR3 is TGTGCCAGCAGGGACAGGGGTGCGGAGACCCAGTACTTC.

About this clonotype itself: At one end, the junction sequence differs from germline, possibly due to a read error. The J gene is TRBJ2-6, the V gene TRBV5-1; D remains unclear. This CDR3 region has 16 residues. The germline gives CDR1 SGHRS, CDR2 YFSETQ. The CDR3 spells CTSSPFNGSGANVLTF. CDR3 in DNA: TGCACCAGCAGCCCATTTAACGGCTCTGGGGCCAACGTCCTGACTTTC.

The rearrangement uses TRBV27 and TRBJ2-1, with 9 positions matching TRBD2. The germline V gene encodes CDR1 MNHEY and CDR2 SMNVEV (reference sequence). Trimming cost V 1 base and J 8 bases; bases outside gene matches: 18. The CDR3 is 19 amino acids. The CDR3 protein is CASSLFASTPSGIGDEQFF. The CDR3 nucleotides are TGTGCCAGCAGTTTATTTGCTAGTACGCCTAGCGGGATTGGCGATGAGCAGTTCTTC.

The chain joins TRBV9 to TRBJ1-1; D is unresolved. Germline V lookup: CDR1 SGDLS, CDR2 YYNGEE. There are 12 residues in the CDR3. The V gene lost 3 bases and the J gene lost 6 bases, with 9 bases spanning the gap. As DNA, the CDR3 is TGTGCCAGCAGCGCCGGGTTCGCTGAAGCTTTCTTT. Translating gives CASSAGFAEAFF.

The V call is TRBV20-1, the J call TRBJ1-6, with TRBD1 as a possible D gene (6 bases). CDR3 length: 15 amino acids. V was clipped by 6 bases and J by 7 bases, with 19 bases between them. Per germline, CDR1 DFQATT and CDR2 SNEGSKA (reference sequence). CDR3 DNA sequence: TGCAGTGCGAGATGGGGGGCAGGCTTAAATTCACCCCTCCACTTT. Encoded protein: CSARWGAGLNSPLHF.

This clonotype was counted between two and nine times. The DNA of the CDR3 is TGCAGTGCTACAACAGGGGCTGGGGCCAACGTCCTGACTTTC. This sequence encodes CSATTGAGANVLTF. This sequence joins TRBV20-1 and TRBJ2-6; 7 bases line up with TRBD1. The V gene's germline CDR1 is DFQATT and CDR2 SNEGSKA (reference sequence). J gave up 2 bases and V 4 bases, and 2 bases lay outside the gene matches. CDR3 length equals 14 residues.

This clonotype has a handful of counts. CDR3 sequence: CASSEMGTSGFIDEQFF. In nucleotides, the CDR3 is TGTGCCAGCAGTGAAATGGGGACTAGCGGATTTATCGATGAGCAGTTCTTC. This sequence joins TRBV2 and TRBJ2-1, with 11 bases lining up with TRBD2. V shed 2 bases and J 8 bases; nucleotides not matched to a gene: 11. Germline assignment: CDR1 SNHLY and CDR2 FYNNEI. The CDR3 is 17 residues long.

This clonotype was picked up a small number of times. The chain combines TRBV28 with TRBJ1-2; the D gene is possibly TRBD1 (5 bases). Germline V gene data show CDR1 as MDHEN and CDR2 as SYDVKM. This CDR3 region has 13 residues. Deletions cut 1 base from V and 8 bases from J, with 11 bases between. The CDR3 sequence: CASSLSAGQGYTF. The CDR3 DNA is TGTGCCAGCAGTTTATCGGCAGGGCAAGGCTACACCTTC.

This clonotype was picked up many times. This chain links TRBV4-1 with TRBJ1-1; D is unresolved. Germline lookup yields CDR1 MGHRA and CDR2 YSYEKL. There are 14 residues in the CDR3. V gave up 4 bases and J gave up 0 bases, with 9 bases separating them. CDR3 bases: TGCGCCAGCAGCCCCCCGGGGTTGAACACTGAAGCTTTCTTT. Translated: CASSPPGLNTEAFF.

The rearrangement joins TRBV12-3 or TRBV12-4 to TRBJ2-1, with D unclear. There are 13 residues in the CDR3. The V end lost 7 bases, the J end lost 3 bases, and 10 bases lay between the germline ends. Here the CDR3 DNA reads TGTGCCAGCACGGGTTTAGACTACAATGAGCAGTTCTTC. It is translated as CASTGLDYNEQFF.

In this sample, this clonotype turned up many times. The chain couples TRBV4-3 to TRBJ1-4, with D possibly TRBD1 on 6 matching bases. The V gene's germline CDR1 is LGHNA and CDR2 YSLEER. V was clipped by 0 bases and J by 8 bases, with 16 bases between them. This CDR3 is built from 16 residues. CDR3 DNA: TGCGCCAGCAGCCAAGATTATCCCCCACAGGGAGAAAAACTGTTTTTT. It is translated as CASSQDYPPQGEKLFF.

In this sample, this clonotype turned up a few times. V usage is TRBV7-8 and J usage is TRBJ2-7; TRBD1 aligns across 11 bases. V was pared by 5 bases and J by 4 bases, with 10 bases of the junction left unmatched. Germline-derived CDR1 and CDR2 are SGHVS and FQNEAQ. The CDR3 covers 16 residues. CDR3 protein: CASSPSPGQGVYEQYF. The CDR3 DNA sequence: TGTGCCAGCAGCCCTTCACCGGGACAGGGGGTTTACGAGCAGTACTTC.

This clonotype came up once. The chain joins TRBV15 to TRBJ2-5; D unresolved. Per the germline V gene, CDR1 is LNHNV and CDR2 is YYDKDF (reference sequence). Trimming took 1 base from V and 5 from J, leaving 5 bases between them. The CDR3 sequence is 12 residues long. The CDR3 loop is CATSRVPETQYF. The CDR3, as DNA: TGTGCCACCAGCAGAGTCCCTGAGACCCAGTACTTC.

This clonotype was seen only a few times. V gene TRBV5-6 combines with J gene TRBJ2-5, with TRBD2 identical over 11 bases. Germline V gene data show CDR1 as SGHDT and CDR2 as YYEEEE. The V and J ends lost 2 bases and 1 base, in that order; junction bases with no gene match: 4. CDR3 length: 16 residues. The CDR3 sequence: CASSFRTSGPQETQYF. The CDR3 bases are TGTGCCAGCAGCTTTCGGACTAGCGGGCCCCAAGAGACCCAGTACTTC.

V and J are TRBV11-2 and TRBJ2-7; 7 bases are shared with TRBD2. Germline trimming cut 2 bases from V and 1 base from J; bases unmatched to any gene: 17. Germline assignment: CDR1 SGHAT and CDR2 FQNNGV. This CDR3 has 19 residues. CDR3: CASSLIPGTTTYGSYEQYF. Here the CDR3 DNA reads TGTGCCAGCAGCTTAATTCCGGGGACTACAACGTATGGATCCTACGAGCAGTACTTC.

Only a few counts were recorded for this clonotype. The chain uses TRBV7-9 and TRBJ1-2; D unresolved. Trimming stripped 4 bases from V and 2 bases from J, with 14 bases between. The CDR3 spans 15 residues. Germline V gene sequence: CDR1 SEHNR, CDR2 FQNEAQ (reference sequence). The chain's CDR3 is CASSSFVSRNYGYTF. CDR3 sequence (DNA): TGTGCCAGCAGCTCCTTTGTAAGCCGAAACTATGGCTACACCTTC. Looking up the rest from reference TRBV7-9 and TRBJ1-2 gives the full variable domain: DTGVSQNPRHKITKRGQNVTFRCDPISEHNRLYWYRQTLGQGPEFLTYFQNEAQLEKSRLLSDRFSAERPKGSFSTLEIQRTEQGDSAMYLCASSSFVSRNYGYTFGSGTRLTVV.

The V gene is TRBV9, the J gene TRBJ2-7; 8 bases align to TRBD2. V was clipped by 4 bases and J by 6 bases; unmatched bases: 9. CDR1 and CDR2 from the germline V gene are SGDLS and YYNGEE. The CDR3 has 14 residues. The CDR3: CASSLSGNGGEQYF. The CDR3 DNA reads TGTGCCAGCAGCCTTAGCGGGAATGGAGGCGAGCAGTACTTC.

The V call is TRBV9, the J call TRBJ2-3; 11 bases fit TRBD2. The CDR3 is made up of 18 amino acids. V lost 4 bases, J lost 3 bases, and 13 bases stayed unmatched. Germline assignment: CDR1 SGDLS and CDR2 YYNGEE. For the CDR3, the DNA is TGTGCCAGCAGCCCTACCTTAGCGGGAGGGCCAGTTACAGATACGCAGTATTTT. Its translation: CASSPTLAGGPVTDTQYF.